A selection of T cell receptor beta chains follows, all from one sample in a study of shared clonotypes between healthy human individuals. Using immunoSEQ multiplex PCR, the repertoire was profiled, and TCRdb retains in-frame clones only, with some absent. The table records approximately 460,000 clones, 70% to 80% of them present only once. The source material was PBMCs. The receptors here all came from a woman in her 40s in good health. Some clones in this sample may be carry-over from other donors' samples. Each CDR3 is given with its conserved first and last residue. D genes are given only for firm matches. A row's size may be missing; if present it is once, few, many or a size class.

d_gene | abundance | j_gene | v_gene | CDR3nt | CDR3aa
. | once | TRBJ2-7 | TRBV29-1 | TGCAGCGTTGAGGCAGGGGGGTACGAGCAGTACTTC | CSVEAGGYEQYF
TRBD2 | once | TRBJ2-7 | TRBV28 | TGTGCCAGCAGTAAGGGCGGGAGTGACTACGAGCAGTACTTC | CASSKGGSDYEQYF
TRBD1 | . | TRBJ2-1 | TRBV7-9 | TGTGCCAGCAGCCCCCGGACAGGGCGAGGATCCTACAATGAGCAGTTCTTC | CASSPRTGRGSYNEQFF
TRBD1 | . | TRBJ1-4 | TRBV6-6 | TGTGCCAGCAGGGACAGGGGACTTGCAACTAATGAAAAACTGTTTTTT | CASRDRGLATNEKLFF
. | many | TRBJ2-3 | TRBV2 | TGTGCCAGCAGGGGAAGAGGGAGCACAGATACGCAGTATTTT | CASRGRGSTDTQYF
TRBD1 | . | TRBJ2-1 | TRBV27 | TGTGCCAGCAGAACCACCCTACGGACAGGGGGCCGTGAGCAGTTCTTC | CASRTTLRTGGREQFF
TRBD1 | . | TRBJ2-1 | TRBV7-3 | TGTGCCAGCAGCCCACAGGGACAGTACAATGAGCAGTTCTTC | CASSPQGQYNEQFF
. | . | TRBJ2-3 | TRBV25-1 | TGTGCCAGCAGTGAATTTAGGGCTAGCCCAGATACGCAGTATTTT | CASSEFRASPDTQYF
. | . | TRBJ2-1 | TRBV5-1 | TGCGCCAGCAGCTCCACAGGGAGCCCGGGCGATGAGCAGTTCTTC | CASSSTGSPGDEQFF
. | . | TRBJ1-5 | TRBV2 | TGTGCCAGCAGAGCAGGGTATAGCAATCAGCCCCAGCATTTT | CASRAGYSNQPQHF
. | . | TRBJ1-5 | TRBV19 | TGTGCCAGTAGTCCCCAGGGCCACCTTGGTCAGCCCCAGCATTTT | CASSPQGHLGQPQHF
. | . | TRBJ2-7 | TRBV29-1 | TGCAGCGTTAATCACGGCAACATATACGAGCAGTACTTC | CSVNHGNIYEQYF
TRBD1 | . | TRBJ2-7 | TRBV10-3 | TGTGCCATCAGGGGGGACAGGAGCTCCTACGAGCAGTACTTC | CAIRGDRSSYEQYF
TRBD1 | . | TRBJ2-3 | TRBV19 | TGTGCCAGTGGGCCCGGGACAGGGATAACAGATACGCAGTATTTT | CASGPGTGITDTQYF
. | . | TRBJ2-2 | TRBV28 | TGTGCCACACAGGGAGACACCGGGGAGCTGTTTTTT | CATQGDTGELFF
TRBD1 | many | TRBJ2-7 | TRBV30 | TGTGCCTTCCACCGGGACAGCTACGAGCAGTACTTC | CAFHRDSYEQYF
. | . | TRBJ1-2 | TRBV18 | TGTGCCAGCTCACCGTCCGGGCCGGACCAGTATGGCTACACCTTC | CASSPSGPDQYGYTF